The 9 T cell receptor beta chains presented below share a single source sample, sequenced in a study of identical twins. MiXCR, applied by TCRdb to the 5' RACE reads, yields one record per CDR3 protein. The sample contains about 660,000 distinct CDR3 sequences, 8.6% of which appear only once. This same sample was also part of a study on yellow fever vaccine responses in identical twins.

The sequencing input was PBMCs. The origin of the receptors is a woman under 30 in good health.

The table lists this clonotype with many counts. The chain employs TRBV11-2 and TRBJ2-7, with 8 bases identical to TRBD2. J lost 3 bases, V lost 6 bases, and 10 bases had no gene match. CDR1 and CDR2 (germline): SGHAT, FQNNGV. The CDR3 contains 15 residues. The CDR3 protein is CASSPGLATDYEQYF. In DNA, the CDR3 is TGTGCCAGCAGTCCTGGACTAGCCACTGACTACGAGCAGTACTTC.

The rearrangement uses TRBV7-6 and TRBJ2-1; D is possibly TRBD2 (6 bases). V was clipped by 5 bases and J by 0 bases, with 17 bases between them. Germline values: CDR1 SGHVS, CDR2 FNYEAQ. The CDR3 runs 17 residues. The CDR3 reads CASSREAGPPSYNEQFF. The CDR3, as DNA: TGTGCCAGCAGCCGAGAAGCGGGTCCCCCCTCCTACAATGAGCAGTTCTTC.

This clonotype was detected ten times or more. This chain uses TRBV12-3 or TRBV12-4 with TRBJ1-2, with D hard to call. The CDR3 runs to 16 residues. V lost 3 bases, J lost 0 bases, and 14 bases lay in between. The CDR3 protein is CASSLVLRASNYGYTF. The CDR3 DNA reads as TGTGCCAGCAGTTTGGTCCTCAGAGCATCTAACTATGGCTACACCTTC.

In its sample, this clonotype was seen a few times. In nucleotides, the CDR3 is TGTGCCACCAGTGGGGACTTGTCTTCTGGCTACACCTTC. This sequence encodes CATSGDLSSGYTF. V usage is TRBV24-1 and J usage is TRBJ1-2, with D perhaps matching TRBD1 (5 bases). Germline values: CDR1 KGHDR, CDR2 SFDVKD. The V gene lost 5 bases and the J gene lost 7 bases, with 13 bases spanning the gap. The CDR3 consists of 13 residues.

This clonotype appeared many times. The CDR3 region has the DNA TGCGCCAGCAGCTCGCAGGACAGCGCGAACACCGGGGAGCTGTTTTTT. Translation gives CASSSQDSANTGELFF. The rearrangement joins TRBV5-1 to TRBJ2-2, with D possibly TRBD1 on 6 matching bases. The CDR3 runs to 16 residues. Trimming shortened V by 3 bases and J by 0 bases, and 12 bases separated the two germline ends. Germline assignment: CDR1 SGHRS and CDR2 YFSETQ.

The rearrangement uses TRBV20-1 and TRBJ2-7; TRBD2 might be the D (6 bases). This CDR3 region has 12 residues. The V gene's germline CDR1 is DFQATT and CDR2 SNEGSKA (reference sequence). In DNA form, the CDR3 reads TGCAGGGTGCGGGACCCCTCCTACGAGCAGTACTTC. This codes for CRVRDPSYEQYF.

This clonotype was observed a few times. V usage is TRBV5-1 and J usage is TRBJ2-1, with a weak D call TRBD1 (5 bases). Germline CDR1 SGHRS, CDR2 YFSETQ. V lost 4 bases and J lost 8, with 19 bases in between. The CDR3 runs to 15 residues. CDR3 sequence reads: CASSRPIGARDEQFF. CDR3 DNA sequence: TGCGCCAGCAGCCGACCCATTGGGGCGCGAGATGAGCAGTTCTTC.

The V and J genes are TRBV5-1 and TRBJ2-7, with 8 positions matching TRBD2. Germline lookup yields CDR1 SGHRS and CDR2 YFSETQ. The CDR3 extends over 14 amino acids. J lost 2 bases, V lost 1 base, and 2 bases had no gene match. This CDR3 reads CASSLFGGAYEQYF. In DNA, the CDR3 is TGCGCCAGCAGCTTGTTCGGGGGGGCCTACGAGCAGTACTTC.

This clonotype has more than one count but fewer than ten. The CDR3 region is CSALRLAAADTQYF. In nucleotides, the CDR3 is TGCAGTGCCTTAAGGCTAGCTGCCGCAGATACGCAGTATTTT. The V gene is TRBV20-1, the J gene TRBJ2-3, with D tentatively TRBD2 (5 bases). V dropped 6 bases and J dropped 4 bases, with 17 bases sitting between them. The germline V gene encodes CDR1 DFQATT and CDR2 SNEGSKA (reference sequence). The CDR3 consists of 14 residues.